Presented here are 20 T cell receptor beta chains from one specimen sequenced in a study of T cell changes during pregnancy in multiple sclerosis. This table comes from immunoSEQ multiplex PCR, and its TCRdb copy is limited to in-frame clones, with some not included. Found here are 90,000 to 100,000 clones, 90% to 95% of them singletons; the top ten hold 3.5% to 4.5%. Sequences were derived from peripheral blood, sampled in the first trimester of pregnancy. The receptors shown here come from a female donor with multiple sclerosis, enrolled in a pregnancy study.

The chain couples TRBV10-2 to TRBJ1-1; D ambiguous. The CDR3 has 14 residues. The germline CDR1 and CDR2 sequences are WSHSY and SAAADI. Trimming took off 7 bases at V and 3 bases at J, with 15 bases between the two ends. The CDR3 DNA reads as TGCGCCAGCACCCTTGGTGGTGTAGACACTGAAGCTTTCTTT. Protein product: CASTLGGVDTEAFF.

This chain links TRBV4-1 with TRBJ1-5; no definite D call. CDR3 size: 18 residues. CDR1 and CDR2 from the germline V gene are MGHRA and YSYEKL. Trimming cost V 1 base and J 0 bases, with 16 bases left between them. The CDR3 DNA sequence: TGCGCCAGCAGCCAAGGGGGAGGTCGCGGCTTTAGCAATCAGCCCCAGCATTTT. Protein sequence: CASSQGGGRGFSNQPQHF.

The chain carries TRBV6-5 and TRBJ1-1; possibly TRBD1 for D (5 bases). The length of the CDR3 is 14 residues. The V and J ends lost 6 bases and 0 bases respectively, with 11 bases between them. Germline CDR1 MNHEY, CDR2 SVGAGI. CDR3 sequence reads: CASRLRGMNTEAFF. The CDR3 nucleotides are TGTGCCAGCAGATTGCGGGGGATGAACACTGAAGCTTTCTTT.

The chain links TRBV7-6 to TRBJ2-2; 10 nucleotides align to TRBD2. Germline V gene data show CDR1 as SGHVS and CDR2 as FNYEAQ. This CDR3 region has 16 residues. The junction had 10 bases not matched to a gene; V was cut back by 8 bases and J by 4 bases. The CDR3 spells CASRGAGGIGTGELFF. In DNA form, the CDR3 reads TGTGCCAGCCGGGGAGCGGGGGGGATTGGCACCGGGGAGCTGTTTTTT. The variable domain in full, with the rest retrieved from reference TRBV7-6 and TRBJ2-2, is GAGVSQSPRYKVTKRGQDVALRCDPISGHVSLYWYRQALGQGPEFLTYFNYEAQQDKSGLPNDRFSAERPEGSISTLTIQRTEQRDSAMYRCASRGAGGIGTGELFFGEGSRLTVL.

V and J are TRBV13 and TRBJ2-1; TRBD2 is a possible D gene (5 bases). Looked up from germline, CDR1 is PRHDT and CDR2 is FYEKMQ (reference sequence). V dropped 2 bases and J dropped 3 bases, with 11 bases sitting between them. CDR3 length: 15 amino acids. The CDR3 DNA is TGTGCCAGCAGCTTAAGCCCGGGGAGCTACAATGAGCAGTTCTTC. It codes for CASSLSPGSYNEQFF.

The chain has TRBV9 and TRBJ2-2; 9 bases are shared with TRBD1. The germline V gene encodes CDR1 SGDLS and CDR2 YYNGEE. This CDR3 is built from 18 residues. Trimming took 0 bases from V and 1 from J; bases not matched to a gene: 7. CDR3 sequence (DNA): TGTGCCAGCAGCGTAGCTACGAGGGGACAGGGGAACACCGGGGAGCTGTTTTTT. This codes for CASSVATRGQGNTGELFF.

CDR3 in amino acids: CASSYRGPYGYTF. The CDR3 DNA reads as TGTGCCAGCAGTTACAGGGGGCCGTATGGCTACACCTTC. The J gene is TRBJ1-2, the V gene TRBV6-5; the match to TRBD1 covers 7 bases. The CDR3 contains 13 residues. CDR1 is MNHEY and CDR2 is SVGAGI in the germline V gene. The junction had 2 bases not matched to a gene; V was cut back by 2 bases and J by 5 bases.

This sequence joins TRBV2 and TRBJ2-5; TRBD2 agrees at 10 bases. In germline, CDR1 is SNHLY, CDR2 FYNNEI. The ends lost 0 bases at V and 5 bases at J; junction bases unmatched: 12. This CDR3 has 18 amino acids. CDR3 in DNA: TGTGCCAGCAGTGAAGCTGCCCTTCTAGCGGGGGCCGCGGAGACCCAGTACTTC. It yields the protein CASSEAALLAGAAETQYF.

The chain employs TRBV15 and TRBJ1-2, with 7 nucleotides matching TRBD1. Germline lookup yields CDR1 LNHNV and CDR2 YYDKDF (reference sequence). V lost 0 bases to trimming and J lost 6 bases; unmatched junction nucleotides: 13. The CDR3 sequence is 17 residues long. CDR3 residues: CATSRDTISRGPDGYTF. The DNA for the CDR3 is TGTGCCACCAGCAGAGATACAATCTCGAGGGGGCCGGATGGCTACACCTTC.

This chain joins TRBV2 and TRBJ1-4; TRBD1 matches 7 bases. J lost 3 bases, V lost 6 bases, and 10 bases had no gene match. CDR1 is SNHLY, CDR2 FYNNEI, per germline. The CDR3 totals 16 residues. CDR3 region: CASSSGTVESNEKLFF. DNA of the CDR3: TGTGCCAGCAGCTCCGGGACAGTGGAGTCTAATGAAAAACTGTTTTTT.

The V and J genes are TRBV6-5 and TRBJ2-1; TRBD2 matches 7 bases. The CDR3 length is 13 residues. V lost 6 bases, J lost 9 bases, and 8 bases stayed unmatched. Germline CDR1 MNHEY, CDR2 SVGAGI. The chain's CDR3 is CASSPTSLGEQFF. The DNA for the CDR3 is TGTGCCAGCAGCCCGACTAGCCTCGGTGAGCAGTTCTTC.

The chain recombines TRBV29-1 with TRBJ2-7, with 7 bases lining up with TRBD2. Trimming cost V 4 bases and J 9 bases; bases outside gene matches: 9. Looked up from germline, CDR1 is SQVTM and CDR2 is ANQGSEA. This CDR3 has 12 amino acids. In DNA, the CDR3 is TGCAGCGTTGGGAGCGGGGACTTGGGGCAGTACTTC. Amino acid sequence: CSVGSGDLGQYF.

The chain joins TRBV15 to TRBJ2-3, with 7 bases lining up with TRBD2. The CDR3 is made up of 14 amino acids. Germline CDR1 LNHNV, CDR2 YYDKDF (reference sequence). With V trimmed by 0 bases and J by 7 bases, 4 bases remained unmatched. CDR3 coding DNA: TGTGCCACCAGCAGAGATGGGAGGGCCAATACGCAGTATTTT. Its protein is CATSRDGRANTQYF.

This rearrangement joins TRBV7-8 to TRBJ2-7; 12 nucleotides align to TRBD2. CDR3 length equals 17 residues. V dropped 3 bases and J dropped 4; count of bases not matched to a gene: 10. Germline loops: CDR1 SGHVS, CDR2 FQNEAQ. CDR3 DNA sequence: TGTGCCAGCAGCTTCGCCCTAGCGGGGGGGAACTATTACGAGCAGTACTTC. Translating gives CASSFALAGGNYYEQYF. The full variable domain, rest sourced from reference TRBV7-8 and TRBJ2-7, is GAGVSQSPRYKVAKRGQDVALRCDPISGHVSLFWYQQALGQGPEFLTYFQNEAQLDKSGLPSDRFFAERPEGSVSTLKIQRTQQEDSAVYLCASSFALAGGNYYEQYFGPGTRLTVT.

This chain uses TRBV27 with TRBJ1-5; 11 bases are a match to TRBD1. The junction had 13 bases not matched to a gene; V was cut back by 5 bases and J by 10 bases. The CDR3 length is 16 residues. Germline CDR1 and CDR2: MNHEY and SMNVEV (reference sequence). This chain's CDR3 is CASSPRTGGRSDPQHF. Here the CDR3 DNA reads TGTGCCAGCAGTCCGAGGACAGGGGGCCGATCCGATCCCCAGCATTTT.

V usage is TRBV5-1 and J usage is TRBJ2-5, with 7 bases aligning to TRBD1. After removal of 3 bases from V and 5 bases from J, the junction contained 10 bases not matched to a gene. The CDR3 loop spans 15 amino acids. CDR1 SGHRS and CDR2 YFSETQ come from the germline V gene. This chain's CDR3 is CASSYRGQSGETQYF. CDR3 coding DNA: TGCGCCAGCAGCTACAGGGGACAGTCAGGCGAGACCCAGTACTTC.

The CDR3 DNA sequence: TGCGCCAGCAGTGAGTCGGGACAGGCCCCACTGGAGGGCTACACCTTC. Residues: CASSESGQAPLEGYTF. This sequence joins TRBV10-2 and TRBJ1-2, with 8 bases matching TRBD1. The trim removed 0 bases at V and 8 bases at J, leaving 11 bases unmatched. The germline V gene encodes CDR1 WSHSY and CDR2 SAAADI. The CDR3 covers 16 residues.

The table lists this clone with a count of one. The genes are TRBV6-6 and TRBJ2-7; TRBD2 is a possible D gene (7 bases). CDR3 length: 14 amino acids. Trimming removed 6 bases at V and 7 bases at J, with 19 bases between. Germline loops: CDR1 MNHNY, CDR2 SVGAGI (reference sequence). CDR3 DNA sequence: TGTGCCAGCAGCCAGACAGAGGGGGGAGGGGAGCAGTACTTC. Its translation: CASSQTEGGGEQYF.

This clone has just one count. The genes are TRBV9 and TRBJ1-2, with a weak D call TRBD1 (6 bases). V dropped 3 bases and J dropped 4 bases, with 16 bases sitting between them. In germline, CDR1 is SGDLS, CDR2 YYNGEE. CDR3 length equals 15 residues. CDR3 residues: CASSEGGLSSYGYTF. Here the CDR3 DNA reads TGTGCCAGCAGCGAGGGGGGGCTATCTAGCTATGGCTACACCTTC. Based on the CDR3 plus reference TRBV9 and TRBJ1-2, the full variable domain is DSGVTQTPKHLITATGQRVTLRCSPRSGDLSVYWYQQSLDQGLQFLIQYYNGEERAKGNILERFSAQQFPDLHSELNLSSLELGDSALYFCASSEGGLSSYGYTFGSGTRLTVV.

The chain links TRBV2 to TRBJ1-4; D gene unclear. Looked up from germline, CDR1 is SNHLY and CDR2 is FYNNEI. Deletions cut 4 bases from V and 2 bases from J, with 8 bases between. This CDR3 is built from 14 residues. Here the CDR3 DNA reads TGTGCCAGCAGTGTACAGCTGACTAATGAAAAACTGTTTTTT. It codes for CASSVQLTNEKLFF.